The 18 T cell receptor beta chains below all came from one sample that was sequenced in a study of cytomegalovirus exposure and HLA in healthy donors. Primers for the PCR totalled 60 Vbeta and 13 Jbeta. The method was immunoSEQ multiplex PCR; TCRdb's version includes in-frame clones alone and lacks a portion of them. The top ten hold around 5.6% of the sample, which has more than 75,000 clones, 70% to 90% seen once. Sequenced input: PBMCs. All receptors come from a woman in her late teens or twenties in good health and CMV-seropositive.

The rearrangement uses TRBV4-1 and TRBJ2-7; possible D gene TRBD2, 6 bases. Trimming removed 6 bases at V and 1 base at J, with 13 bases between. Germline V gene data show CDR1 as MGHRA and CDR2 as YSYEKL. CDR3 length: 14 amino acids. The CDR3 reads CASSPDAGSYEQYF. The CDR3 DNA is TGCGCCAGCAGTCCAGATGCGGGGTCCTACGAGCAGTACTTC.

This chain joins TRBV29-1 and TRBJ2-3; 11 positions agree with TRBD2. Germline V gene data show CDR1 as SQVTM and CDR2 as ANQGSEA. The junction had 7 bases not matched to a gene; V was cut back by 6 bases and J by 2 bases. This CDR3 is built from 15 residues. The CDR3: CSVVLAGGFTDTQYF. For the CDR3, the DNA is TGCAGCGTAGTCCTAGCGGGGGGCTTCACAGATACGCAGTATTTT.

The CDR3 DNA reads as TGTGCCAGCAGCGAACAGATTACGAACACTGAAGCTTTCTTT. As protein: CASSEQITNTEAFF. V is TRBV11-2 and J is TRBJ1-1; no firm D call. The CDR3 consists of 14 residues. Germline V gene data show CDR1 as SGHAT and CDR2 as FQNNGV. Trimming removed 5 bases at V and 1 base at J, with 11 bases between.

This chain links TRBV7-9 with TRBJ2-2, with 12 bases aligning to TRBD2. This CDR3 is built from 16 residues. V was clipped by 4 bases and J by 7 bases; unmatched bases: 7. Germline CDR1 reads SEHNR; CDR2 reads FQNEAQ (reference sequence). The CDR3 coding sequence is TGTGCCAGCAGCTCAAGGACTAGCGGGGTGATCGGGGAGCTGTTTTTT. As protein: CASSSRTSGVIGELFF.

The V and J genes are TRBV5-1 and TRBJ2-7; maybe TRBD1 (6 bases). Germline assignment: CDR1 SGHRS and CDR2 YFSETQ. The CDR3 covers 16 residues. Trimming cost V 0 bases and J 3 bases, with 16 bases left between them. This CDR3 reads CASSLVTGNVGYEQYF. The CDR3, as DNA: TGCGCCAGCAGCTTGGTGACAGGTAATGTGGGCTACGAGCAGTACTTC.

The CDR3 DNA sequence: TGTGCCACCAGCTTTTACGGGACAGTTGATGTGGACGGGCTCACAGATACGCAGTATTTT. Translation: CATSFYGTVDVDGLTDTQYF. The chain carries TRBV15 and TRBJ2-3; 7 bases align to TRBD1. The V gene's germline CDR1 is LNHNV and CDR2 YYDKDF (reference sequence). Trimming took 5 bases from V and 2 from J; bases not matched to a gene: 22. The CDR3 extends over 20 amino acids.

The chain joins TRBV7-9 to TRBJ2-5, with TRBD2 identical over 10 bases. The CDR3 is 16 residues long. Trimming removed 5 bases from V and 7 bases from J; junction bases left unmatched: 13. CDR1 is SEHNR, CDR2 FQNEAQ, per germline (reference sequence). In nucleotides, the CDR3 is TGTGCCAGCAGCCCTCGCACTAGCGGGAATGGGGGGACCCAGTACTTC. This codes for CASSPRTSGNGGTQYF.

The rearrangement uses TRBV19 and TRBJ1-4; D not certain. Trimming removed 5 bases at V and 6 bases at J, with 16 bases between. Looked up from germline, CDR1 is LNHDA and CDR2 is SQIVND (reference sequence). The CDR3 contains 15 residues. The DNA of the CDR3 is TGTGCCAGTAGTCCCACCTTGGAGGGAGATGAAAAACTGTTTTTT. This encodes CASSPTLEGDEKLFF. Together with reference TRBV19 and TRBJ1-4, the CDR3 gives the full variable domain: DGGITQSPKYLFRKEGQNVTLSCEQNLNHDAMYWYRQDPGQGLRLIYYSQIVNDFQKGDIAEGYSVSREKKESFPLTVTSAQKNPTAFYLCASSPTLEGDEKLFFGSGTQLSVL.

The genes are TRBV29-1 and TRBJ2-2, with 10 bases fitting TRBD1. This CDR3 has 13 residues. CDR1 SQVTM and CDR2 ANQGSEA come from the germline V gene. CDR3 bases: TGCTGTGTAGGACAGGGGGACACCGGGGAGCTGTTTTTT. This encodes CCVGQGDTGELFF.

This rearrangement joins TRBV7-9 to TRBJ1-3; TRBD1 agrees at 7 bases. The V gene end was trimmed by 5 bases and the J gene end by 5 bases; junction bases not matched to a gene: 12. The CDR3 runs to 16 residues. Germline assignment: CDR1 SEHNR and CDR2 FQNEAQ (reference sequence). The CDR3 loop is CASSGDRATVRNTIYF. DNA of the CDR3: TGTGCCAGCAGCGGAGACAGGGCCACCGTGAGAAACACCATATATTTT.

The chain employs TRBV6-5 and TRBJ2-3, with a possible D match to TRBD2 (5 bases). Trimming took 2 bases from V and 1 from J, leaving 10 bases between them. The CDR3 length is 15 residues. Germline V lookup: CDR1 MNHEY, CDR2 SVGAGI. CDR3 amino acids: CASSYGTRRTDTQYF. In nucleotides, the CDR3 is TGTGCCAGCAGTTACGGAACTAGACGCACAGATACGCAGTATTTT.

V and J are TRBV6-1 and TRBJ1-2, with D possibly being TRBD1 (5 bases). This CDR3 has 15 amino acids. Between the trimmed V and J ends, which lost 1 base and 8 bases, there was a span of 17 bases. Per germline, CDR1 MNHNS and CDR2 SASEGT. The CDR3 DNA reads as TGTGCCAGCAGTGAAGTCCCGCGGGGCGCGAAAGGCTACACCTTC. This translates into CASSEVPRGAKGYTF.

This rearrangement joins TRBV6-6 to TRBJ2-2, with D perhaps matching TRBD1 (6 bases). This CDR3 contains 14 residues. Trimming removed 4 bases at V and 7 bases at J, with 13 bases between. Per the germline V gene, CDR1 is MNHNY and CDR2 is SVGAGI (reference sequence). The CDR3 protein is CASSSDRSSGELFF. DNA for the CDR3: TGTGCCAGCAGTTCCGACAGGAGCAGCGGGGAGCTGTTTTTT.

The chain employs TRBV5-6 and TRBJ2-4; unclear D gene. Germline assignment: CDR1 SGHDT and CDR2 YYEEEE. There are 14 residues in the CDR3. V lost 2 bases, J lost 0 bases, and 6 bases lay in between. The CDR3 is CASSFMLAKNIQYF. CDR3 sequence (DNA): TGTGCCAGCAGCTTTATGTTAGCCAAAAACATTCAGTACTTC. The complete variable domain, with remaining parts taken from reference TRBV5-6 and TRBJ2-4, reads DAGVTQSPTHLIKTRGQQVTLRCSPKSGHDTVSWYQQALGQGPQFIFQYYEEEERQRGNFPDRFSGHQFPNYSSELNVNALLLGDSALYLCASSFMLAKNIQYFGAGTRLSVL.

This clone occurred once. The CDR3, as DNA: TGCGCCAGCAGCTTGGCCTCGTGGACTAAAGAGACCCAGTACTTC. Protein product: CASSLASWTKETQYF. This rearrangement joins TRBV5-1 to TRBJ2-5, with TRBD2 as a possible D gene (6 bases). CDR1 SGHRS and CDR2 YFSETQ come from the germline V gene. There are 15 residues in the CDR3. V was cut by 0 bases and J by 3 bases, with 12 bases left in between.

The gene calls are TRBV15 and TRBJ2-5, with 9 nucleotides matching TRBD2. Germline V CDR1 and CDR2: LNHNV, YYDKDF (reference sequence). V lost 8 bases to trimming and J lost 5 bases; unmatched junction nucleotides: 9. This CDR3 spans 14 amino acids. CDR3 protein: CATWGGGAGETQYF. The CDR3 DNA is TGTGCCACCTGGGGCGGGGGGGCCGGTGAGACCCAGTACTTC.

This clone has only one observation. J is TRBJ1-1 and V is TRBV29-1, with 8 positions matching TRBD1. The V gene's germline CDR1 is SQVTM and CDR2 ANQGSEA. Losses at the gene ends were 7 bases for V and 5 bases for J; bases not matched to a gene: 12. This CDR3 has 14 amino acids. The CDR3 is CSADRGAKGTEAFF. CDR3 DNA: TGCAGCGCTGACAGGGGAGCAAAGGGGACTGAAGCTTTCTTT.

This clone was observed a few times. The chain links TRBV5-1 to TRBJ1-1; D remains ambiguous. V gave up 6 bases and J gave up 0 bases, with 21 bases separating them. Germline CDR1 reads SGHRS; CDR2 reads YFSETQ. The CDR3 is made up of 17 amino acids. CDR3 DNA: TGCGCCAGCACTTTAGCGGTCTTTCCGCCGATGAACACTGAAGCTTTCTTT. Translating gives CASTLAVFPPMNTEAFF.